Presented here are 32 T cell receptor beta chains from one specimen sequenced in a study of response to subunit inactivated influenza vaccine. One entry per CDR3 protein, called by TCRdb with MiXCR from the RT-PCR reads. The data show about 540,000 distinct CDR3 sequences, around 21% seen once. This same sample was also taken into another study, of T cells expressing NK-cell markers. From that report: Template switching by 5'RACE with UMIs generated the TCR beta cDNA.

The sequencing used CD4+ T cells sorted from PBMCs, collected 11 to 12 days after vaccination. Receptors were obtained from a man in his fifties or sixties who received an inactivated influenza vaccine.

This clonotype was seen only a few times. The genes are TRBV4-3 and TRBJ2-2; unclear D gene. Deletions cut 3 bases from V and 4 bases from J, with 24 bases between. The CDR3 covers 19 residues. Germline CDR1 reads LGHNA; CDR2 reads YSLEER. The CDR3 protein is CASSQFPADGQWGTGELFF. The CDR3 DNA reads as TGCGCCAGCAGCCAGTTTCCTGCGGACGGCCAATGGGGCACCGGGGAGCTGTTTTTT.

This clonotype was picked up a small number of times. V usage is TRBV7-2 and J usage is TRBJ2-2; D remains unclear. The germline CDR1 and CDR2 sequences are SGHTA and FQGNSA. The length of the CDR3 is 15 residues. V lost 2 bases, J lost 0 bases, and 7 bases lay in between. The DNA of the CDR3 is TGTGCCAGCAGCTTAAGTCTAGCGAACACCGGGGAGCTGTTTTTT. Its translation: CASSLSLANTGELFF.

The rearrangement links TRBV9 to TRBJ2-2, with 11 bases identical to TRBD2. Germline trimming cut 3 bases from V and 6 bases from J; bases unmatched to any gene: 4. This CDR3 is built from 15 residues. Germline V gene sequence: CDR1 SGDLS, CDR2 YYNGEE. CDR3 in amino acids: CASSALAGAAGELFF. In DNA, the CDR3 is TGTGCCAGCAGCGCACTAGCGGGAGCTGCCGGGGAGCTGTTTTTT.

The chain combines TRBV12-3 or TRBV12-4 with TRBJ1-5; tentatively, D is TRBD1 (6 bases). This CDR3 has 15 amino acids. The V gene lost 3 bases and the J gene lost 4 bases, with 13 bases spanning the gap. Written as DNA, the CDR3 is TGTGCCAGCAGTTTTCGGGGGGCCTTGAATCAGCCCCAGCATTTT. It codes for CASSFRGALNQPQHF.

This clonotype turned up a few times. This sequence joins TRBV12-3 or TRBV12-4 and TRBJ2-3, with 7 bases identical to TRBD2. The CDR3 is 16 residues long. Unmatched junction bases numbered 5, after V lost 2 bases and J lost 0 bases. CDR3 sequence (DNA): TGTGCCAGCAGTTTATCCCGCGGGAGAAGCACAGATACGCAGTATTTT. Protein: CASSLSRGRSTDTQYF.

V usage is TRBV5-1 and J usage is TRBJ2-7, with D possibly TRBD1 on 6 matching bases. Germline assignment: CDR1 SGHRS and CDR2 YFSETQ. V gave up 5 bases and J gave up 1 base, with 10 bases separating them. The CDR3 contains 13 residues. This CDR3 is CASRPTGSYEQYF. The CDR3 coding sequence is TGCGCCAGCAGGCCCACAGGGTCCTACGAGCAGTACTTC.

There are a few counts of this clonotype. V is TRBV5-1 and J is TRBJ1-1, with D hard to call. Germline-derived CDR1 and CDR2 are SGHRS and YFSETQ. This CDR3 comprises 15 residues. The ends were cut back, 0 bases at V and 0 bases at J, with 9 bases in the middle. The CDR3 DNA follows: TGCGCCAGCAGCTTGGAACCGGGTTTGAACACTGAAGCTTTCTTT. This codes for CASSLEPGLNTEAFF.

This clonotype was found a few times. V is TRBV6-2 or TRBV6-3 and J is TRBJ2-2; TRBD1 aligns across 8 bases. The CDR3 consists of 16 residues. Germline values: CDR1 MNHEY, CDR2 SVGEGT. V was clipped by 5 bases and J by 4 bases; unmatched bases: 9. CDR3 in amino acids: CASSRRTGSVTGELFF. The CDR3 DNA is TGTGCCAGCAGTCGAAGGACAGGGAGTGTCACCGGGGAGCTGTTTTTT.

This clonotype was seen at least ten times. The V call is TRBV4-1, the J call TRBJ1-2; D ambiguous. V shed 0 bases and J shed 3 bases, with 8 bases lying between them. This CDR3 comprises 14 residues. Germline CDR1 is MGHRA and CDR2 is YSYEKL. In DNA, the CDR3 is TGCGCCAGCAGCCAAGATTACACTTACTATGGCTACACCTTC. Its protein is CASSQDYTYYGYTF.

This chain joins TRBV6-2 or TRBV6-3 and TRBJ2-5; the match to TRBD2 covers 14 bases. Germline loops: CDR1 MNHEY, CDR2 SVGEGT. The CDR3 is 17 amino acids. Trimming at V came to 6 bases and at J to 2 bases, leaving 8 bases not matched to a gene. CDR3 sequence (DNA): TGTGCCAGCAGATCTATTCGACTAGCGGGAGGGCAAGAGACCCAGTACTTC. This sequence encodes CASRSIRLAGGQETQYF.

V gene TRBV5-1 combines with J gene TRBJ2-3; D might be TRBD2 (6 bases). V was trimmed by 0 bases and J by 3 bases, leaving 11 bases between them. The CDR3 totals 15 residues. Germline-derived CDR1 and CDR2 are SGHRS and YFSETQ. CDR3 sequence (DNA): TGCGCCAGCAGCTTGGCCGCGACTAGGACAGATACGCAGTATTTT. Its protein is CASSLAATRTDTQYF. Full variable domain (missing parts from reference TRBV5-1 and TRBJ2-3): KAGVTQTPRYLIKTRGQQVTLSCSPISGHRSVSWYQQTPGQGLQFLFEYFSETQRNKGNFPGRFSGRQFSNSRSEMNVSTLELGDSALYLCASSLAATRTDTQYFGPGTRLTVL.

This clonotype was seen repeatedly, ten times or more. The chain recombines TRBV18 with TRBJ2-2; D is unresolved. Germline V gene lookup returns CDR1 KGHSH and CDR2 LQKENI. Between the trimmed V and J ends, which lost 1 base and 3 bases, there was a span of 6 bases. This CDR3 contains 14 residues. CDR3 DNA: TGTGCCAGCTCACCACGTCCATACACCGGGGAGCTGTTTTTT. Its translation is CASSPRPYTGELFF.

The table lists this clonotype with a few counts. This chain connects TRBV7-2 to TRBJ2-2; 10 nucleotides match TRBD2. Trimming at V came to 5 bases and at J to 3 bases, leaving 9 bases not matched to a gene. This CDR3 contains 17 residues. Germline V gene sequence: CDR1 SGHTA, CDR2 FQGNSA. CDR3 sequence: CASSRDATSGHTGELFF. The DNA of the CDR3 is TGTGCCAGCAGCCGGGACGCGACTAGCGGGCACACCGGGGAGCTGTTTTTT.

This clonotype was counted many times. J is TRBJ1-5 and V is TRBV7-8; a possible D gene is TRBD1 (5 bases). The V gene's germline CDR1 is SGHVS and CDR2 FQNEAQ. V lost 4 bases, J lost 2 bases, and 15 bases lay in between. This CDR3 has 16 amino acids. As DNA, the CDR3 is TGTGCCAGCAGCTGGTCGACTCAGGGAGGCAATCAGCCCCAGCATTTT. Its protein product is CASSWSTQGGNQPQHF.

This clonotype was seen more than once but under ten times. The CDR3 DNA is TGTGCCAGCAGTTTCCGAGGGAGGAGCAATCAGCCCCAGCATTTT. Its protein is CASSFRGRSNQPQHF. The chain has TRBV12-3 or TRBV12-4 and TRBJ1-5, with D hard to call. With 3 bases removed from V and 1 base from J, the gap between germline ends came to 10 bases. The CDR3 sequence is 15 residues long.

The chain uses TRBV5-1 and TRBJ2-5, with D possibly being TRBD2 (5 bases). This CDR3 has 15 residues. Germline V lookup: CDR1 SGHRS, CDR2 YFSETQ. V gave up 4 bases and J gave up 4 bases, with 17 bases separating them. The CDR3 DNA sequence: TGCGCCAGCAGCCGAACTACGGACGGAGGAGAGACCCAGTACTTC. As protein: CASSRTTDGGETQYF. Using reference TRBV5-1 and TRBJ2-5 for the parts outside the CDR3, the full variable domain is KAGVTQTPRYLIKTRGQQVTLSCSPISGHRSVSWYQQTPGQGLQFLFEYFSETQRNKGNFPGRFSGRQFSNSRSEMNVSTLELGDSALYLCASSRTTDGGETQYFGPGTRLLVL.

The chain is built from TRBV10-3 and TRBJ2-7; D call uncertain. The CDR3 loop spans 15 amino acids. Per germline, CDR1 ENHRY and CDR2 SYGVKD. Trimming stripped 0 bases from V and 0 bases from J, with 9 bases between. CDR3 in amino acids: CAISESLRNSYEQYF. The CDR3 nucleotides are TGTGCCATCAGTGAGTCGCTTAGGAACTCCTACGAGCAGTACTTC.

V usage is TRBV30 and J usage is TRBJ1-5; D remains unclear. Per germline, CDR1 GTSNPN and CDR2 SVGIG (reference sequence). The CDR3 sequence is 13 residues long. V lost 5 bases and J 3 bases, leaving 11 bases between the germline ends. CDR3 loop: CAWDGGFNQPQHF. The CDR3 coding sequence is TGTGCCTGGGACGGTGGGTTCAATCAGCCCCAGCATTTT.

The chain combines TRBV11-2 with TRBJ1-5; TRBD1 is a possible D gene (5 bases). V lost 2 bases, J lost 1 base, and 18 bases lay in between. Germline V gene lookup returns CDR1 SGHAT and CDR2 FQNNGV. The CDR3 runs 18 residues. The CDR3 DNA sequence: TGTGCCAGCAGCTTACTAACCAGGGAAGGTTTCAGCAATCAGCCCCAGCATTTT. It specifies CASSLLTREGFSNQPQHF.

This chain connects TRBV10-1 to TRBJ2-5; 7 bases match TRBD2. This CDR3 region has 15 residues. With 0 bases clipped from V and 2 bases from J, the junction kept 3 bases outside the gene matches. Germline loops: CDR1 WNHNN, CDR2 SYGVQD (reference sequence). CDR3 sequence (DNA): TGCGCCAGCAGTGAGTCGGGAGCGGGGCAAGAGACCCAGTACTTC. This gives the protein CASSESGAGQETQYF.

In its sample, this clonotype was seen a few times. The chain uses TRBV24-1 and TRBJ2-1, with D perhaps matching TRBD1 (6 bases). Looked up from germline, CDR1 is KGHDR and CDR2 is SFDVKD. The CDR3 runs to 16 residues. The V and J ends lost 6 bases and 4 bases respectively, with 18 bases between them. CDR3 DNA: TGTGCCACCAGTTATTCCAGTCCCAGGGGTTACAATGAGCAGTTCTTC. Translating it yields CATSYSSPRGYNEQFF.

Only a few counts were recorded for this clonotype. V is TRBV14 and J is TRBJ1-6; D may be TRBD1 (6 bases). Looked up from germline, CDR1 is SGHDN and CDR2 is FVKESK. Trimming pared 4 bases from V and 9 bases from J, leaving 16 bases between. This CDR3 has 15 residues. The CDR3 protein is CASSRQAGVGSPLHF. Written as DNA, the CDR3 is TGTGCCAGCAGCCGCCAGGCAGGGGTGGGTTCACCCCTCCACTTT.

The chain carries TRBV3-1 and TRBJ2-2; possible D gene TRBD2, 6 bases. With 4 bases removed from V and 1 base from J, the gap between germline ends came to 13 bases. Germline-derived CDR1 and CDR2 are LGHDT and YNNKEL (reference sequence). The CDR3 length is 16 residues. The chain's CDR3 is CASSPTGGWNTGELFF. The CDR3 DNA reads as TGTGCCAGCAGCCCCACAGGAGGGTGGAACACCGGGGAGCTGTTTTTT.

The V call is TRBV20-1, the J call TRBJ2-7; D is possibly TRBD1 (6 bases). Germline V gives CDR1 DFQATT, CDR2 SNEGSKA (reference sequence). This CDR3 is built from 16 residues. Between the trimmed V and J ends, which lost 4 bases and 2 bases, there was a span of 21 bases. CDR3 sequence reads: CSAIDLMADRPYEQYF. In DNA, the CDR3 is TGCAGTGCTATAGATCTTATGGCCGACAGGCCCTACGAGCAGTACTTC.

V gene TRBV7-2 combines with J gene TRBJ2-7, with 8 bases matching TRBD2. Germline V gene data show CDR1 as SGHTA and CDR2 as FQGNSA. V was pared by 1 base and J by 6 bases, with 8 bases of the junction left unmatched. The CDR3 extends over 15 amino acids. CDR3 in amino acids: CASSLGSGRHLEQYF. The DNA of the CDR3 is TGTGCCAGCAGCTTAGGGAGCGGGAGACACCTCGAGCAGTACTTC.

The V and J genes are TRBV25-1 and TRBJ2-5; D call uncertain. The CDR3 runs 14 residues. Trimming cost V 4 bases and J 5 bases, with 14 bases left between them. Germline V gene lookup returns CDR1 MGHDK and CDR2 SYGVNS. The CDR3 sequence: CASSALVQDETQYF. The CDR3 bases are TGTGCCAGCAGTGCCCTAGTACAAGACGAGACCCAGTACTTC.

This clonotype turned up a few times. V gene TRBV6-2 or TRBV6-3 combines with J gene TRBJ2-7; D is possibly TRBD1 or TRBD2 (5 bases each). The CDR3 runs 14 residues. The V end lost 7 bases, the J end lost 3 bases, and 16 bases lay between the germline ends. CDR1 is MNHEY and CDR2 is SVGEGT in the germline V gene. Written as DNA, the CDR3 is TGTGCCAGCACCAAACCCGGGGCCGGCTACGAGCAGTACTTC. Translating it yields CASTKPGAGYEQYF.

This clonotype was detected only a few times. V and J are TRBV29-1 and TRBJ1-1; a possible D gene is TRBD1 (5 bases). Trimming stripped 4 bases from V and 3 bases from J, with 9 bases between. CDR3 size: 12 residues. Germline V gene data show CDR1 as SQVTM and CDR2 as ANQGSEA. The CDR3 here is CSVAGLYTEAFF. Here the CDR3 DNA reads TGCAGCGTTGCAGGGTTGTACACTGAAGCTTTCTTT.

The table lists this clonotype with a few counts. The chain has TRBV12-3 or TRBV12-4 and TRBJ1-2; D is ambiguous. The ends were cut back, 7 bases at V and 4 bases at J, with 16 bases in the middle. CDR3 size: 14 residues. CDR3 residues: CASTERAGIYGYTF. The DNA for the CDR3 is TGTGCCAGCACCGAGCGGGCGGGTATCTATGGCTACACCTTC.

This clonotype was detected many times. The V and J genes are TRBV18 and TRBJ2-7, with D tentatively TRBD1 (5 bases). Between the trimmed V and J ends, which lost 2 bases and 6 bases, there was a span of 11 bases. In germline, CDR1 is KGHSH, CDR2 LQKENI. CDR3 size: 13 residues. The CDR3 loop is CASSPGALVEQYF. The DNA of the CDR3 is TGTGCCAGCTCACCAGGGGCGCTCGTCGAGCAGTACTTC.

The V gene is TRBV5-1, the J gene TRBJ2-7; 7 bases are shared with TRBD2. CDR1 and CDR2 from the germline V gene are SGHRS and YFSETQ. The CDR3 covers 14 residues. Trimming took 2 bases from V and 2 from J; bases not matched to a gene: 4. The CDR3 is CASSFEAGTYEQYF. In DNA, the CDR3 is TGCGCCAGCAGCTTTGAAGCGGGAACCTACGAGCAGTACTTC.

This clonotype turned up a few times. The CDR3 nucleotides are TGTGCCAGCTCACCACAGAACTCCCCCCGGACAGCCCCTGAAGCTTTCTTT. It yields the protein CASSPQNSPRTAPEAFF. The gene calls are TRBV18 and TRBJ1-1; TRBD1 might be the D (6 bases). The CDR3 is made up of 17 amino acids. Germline V lookup: CDR1 KGHSH, CDR2 LQKENI. V lost 1 base, J lost 6 bases, and 21 bases lay in between.